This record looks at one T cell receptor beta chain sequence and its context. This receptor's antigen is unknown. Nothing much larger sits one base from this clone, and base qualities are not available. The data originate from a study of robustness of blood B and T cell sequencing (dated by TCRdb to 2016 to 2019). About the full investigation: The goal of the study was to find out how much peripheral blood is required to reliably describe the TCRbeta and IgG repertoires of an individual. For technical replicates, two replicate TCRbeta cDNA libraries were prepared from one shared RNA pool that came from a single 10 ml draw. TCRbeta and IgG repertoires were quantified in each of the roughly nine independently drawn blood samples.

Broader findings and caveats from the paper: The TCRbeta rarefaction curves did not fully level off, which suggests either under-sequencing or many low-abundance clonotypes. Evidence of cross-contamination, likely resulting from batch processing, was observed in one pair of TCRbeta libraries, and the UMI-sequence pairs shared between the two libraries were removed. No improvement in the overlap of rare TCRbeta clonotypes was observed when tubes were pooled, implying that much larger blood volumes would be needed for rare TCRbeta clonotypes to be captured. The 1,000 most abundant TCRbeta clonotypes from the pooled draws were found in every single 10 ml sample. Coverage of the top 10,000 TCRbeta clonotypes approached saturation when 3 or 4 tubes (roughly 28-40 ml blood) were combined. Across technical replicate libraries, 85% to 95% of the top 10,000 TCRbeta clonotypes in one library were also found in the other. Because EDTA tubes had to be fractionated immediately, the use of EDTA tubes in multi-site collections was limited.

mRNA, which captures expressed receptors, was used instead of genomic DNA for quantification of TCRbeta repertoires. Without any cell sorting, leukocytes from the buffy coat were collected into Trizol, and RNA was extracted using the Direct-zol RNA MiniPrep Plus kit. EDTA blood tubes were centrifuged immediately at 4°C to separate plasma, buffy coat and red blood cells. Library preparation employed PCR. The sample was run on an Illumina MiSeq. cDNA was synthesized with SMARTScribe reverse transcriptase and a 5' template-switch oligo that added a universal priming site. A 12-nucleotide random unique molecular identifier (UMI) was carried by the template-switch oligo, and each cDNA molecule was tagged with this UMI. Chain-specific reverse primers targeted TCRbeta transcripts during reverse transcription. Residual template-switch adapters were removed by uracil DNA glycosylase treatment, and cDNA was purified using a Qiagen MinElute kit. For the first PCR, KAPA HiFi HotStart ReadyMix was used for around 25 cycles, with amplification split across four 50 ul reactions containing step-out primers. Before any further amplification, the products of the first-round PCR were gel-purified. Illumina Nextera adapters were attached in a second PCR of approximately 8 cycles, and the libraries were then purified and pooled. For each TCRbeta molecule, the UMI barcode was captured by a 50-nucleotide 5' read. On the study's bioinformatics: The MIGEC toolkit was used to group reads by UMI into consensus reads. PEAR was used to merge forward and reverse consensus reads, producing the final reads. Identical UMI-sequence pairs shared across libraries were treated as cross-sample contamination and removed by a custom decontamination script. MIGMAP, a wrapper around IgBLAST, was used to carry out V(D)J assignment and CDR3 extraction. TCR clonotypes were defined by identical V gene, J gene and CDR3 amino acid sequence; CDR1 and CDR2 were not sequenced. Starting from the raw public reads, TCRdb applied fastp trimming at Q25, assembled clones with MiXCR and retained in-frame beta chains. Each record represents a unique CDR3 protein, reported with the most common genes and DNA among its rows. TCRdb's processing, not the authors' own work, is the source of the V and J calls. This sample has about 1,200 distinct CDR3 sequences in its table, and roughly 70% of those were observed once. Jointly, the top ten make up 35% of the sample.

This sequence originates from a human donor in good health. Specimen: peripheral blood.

The CDR3 reads CASSPRGATDTQYF. DNA sequence: TGTGCCAGCAGCCCCAGAGGGGCCACAGATACGCAGTATTTT. The chain was built from TRBV6-4 and TRBJ2-3; the D gene cannot be resolved beyond TRBD1 or TRBD2, each matching 5 bases. Measured from the cysteine to the phenylalanine, the CDR3 is 14 residues long. CDR3 DNA only is kept here, 42 bases in frame from base 1. V is shortened by 6 bases, J by 2 bases, and the region joining them spans 12 bases. CDR1 and CDR2 are read off the germline V gene as MRHNA and SNTAGT.